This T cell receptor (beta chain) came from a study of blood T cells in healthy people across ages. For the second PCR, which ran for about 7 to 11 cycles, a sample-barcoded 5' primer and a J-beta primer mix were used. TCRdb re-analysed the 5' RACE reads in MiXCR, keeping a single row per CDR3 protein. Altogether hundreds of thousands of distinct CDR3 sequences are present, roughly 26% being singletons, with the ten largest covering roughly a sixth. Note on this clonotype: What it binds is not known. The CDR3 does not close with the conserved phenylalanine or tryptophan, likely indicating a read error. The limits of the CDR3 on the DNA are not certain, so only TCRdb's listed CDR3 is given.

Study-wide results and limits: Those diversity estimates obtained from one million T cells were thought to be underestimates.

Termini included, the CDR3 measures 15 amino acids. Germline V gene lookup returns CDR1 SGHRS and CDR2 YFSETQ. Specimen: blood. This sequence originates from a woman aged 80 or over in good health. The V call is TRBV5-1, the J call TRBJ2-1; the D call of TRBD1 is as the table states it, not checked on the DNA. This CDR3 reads CASSKDRDGSYTFGS.